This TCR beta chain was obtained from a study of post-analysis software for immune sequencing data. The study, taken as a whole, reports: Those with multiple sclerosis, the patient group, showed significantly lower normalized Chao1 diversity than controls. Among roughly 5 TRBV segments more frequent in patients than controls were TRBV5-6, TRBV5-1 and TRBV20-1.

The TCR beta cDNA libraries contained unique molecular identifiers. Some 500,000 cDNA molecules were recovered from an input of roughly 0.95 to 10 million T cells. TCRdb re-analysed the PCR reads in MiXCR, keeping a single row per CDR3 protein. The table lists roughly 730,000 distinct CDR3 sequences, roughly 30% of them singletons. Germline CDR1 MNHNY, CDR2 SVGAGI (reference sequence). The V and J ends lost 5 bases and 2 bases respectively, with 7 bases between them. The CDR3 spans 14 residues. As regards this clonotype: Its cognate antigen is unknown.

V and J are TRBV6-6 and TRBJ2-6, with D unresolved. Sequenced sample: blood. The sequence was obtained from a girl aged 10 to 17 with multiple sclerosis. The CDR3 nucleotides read TGTGCCAGCAGTATAAGTACTGGGGCCAACGTCCTGACTTTC. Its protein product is CASSISTGANVLTF.